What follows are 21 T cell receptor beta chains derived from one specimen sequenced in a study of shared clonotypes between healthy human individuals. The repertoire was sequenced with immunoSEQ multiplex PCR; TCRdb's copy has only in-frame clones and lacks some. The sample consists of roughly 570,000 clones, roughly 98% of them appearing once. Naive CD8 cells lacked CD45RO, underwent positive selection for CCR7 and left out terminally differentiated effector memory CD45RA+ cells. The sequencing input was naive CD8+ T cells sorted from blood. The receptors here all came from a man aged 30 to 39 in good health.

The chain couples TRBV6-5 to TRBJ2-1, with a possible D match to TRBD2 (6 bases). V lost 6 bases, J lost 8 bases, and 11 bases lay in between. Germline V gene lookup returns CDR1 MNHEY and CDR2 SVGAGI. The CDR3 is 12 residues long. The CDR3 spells CASSSGGDEQFF. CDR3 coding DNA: TGTGCCAGCAGCTCCGGAGGGGATGAGCAGTTCTTC.

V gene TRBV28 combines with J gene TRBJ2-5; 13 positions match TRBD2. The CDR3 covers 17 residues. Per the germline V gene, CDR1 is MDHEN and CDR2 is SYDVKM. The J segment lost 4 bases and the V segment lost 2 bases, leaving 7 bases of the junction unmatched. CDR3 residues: CASSLLLAGGKGETQYF. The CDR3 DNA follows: TGTGCCAGCAGTTTACTACTAGCGGGAGGGAAAGGAGAGACCCAGTACTTC.

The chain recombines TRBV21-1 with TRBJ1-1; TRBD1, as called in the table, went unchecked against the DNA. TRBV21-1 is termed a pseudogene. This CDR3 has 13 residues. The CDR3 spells CASSKDQEAEAFF. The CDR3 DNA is TGTGCCAGCAGCAAAGATCAGGAAGCTGAAGCTTTCTTT.

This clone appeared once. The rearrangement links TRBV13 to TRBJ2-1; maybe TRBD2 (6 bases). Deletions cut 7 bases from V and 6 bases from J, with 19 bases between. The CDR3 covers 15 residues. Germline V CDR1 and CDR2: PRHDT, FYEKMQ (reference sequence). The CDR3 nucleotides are TGTGCCAGCACCAAAACCGGGGGTATGTCCAATGAGCAGTTCTTC. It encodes CASTKTGGMSNEQFF.

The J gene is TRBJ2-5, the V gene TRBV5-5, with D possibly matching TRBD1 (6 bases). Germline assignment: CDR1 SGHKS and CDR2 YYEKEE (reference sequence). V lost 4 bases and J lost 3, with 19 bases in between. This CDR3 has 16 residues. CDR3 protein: CASSLPKDRREETQYF. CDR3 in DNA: TGTGCCAGCAGCCTACCGAAGGACAGACGAGAAGAGACCCAGTACTTC.

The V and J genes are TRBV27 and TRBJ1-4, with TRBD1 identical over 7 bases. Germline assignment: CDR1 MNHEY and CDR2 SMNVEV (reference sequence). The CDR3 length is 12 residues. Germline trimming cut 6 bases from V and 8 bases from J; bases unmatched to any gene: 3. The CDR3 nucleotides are TGTGCCAGCAGGTCACAGGGGGAAAAACTGTTTTTT. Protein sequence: CASRSQGEKLFF.

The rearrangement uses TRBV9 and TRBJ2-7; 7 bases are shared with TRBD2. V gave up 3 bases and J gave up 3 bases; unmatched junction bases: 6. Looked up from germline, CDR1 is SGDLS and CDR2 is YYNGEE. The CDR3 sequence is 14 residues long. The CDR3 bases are TGTGCCAGCAGCGCCGGGACTACCTACTACGAGCAGTACTTC. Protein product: CASSAGTTYYEQYF. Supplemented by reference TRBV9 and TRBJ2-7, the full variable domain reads DSGVTQTPKHLITATGQRVTLRCSPRSGDLSVYWYQQSLDQGLQFLIQYYNGEERAKGNILERFSAQQFPDLHSELNLSSLELGDSALYFCASSAGTTYYEQYFGPGTRLTVT.

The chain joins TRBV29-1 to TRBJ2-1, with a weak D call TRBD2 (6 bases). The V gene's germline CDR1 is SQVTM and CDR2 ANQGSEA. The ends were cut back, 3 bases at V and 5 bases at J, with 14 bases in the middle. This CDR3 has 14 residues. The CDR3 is CSVDSRELHNEQFF. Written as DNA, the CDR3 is TGCAGCGTTGATTCGCGGGAACTTCACAATGAGCAGTTCTTC.

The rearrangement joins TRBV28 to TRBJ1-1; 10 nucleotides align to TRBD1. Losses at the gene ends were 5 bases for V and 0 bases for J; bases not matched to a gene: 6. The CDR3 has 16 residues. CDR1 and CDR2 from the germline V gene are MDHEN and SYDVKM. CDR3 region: CASSNRDRGVNTEAFF. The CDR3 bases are TGTGCCAGCAGTAACCGGGACAGGGGCGTGAACACTGAAGCTTTCTTT.

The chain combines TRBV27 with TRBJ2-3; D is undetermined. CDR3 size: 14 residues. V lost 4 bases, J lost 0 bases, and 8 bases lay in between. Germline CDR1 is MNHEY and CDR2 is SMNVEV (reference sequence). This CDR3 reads CASSSRDSTDTQYF. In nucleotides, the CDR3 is TGTGCCAGCAGTTCCCGAGATAGCACAGATACGCAGTATTTT.

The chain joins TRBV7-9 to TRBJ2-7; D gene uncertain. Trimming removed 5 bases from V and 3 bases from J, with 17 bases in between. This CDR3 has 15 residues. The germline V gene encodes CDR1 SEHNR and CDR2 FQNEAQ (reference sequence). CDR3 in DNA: TGTGCCAGCAGCGGCAGCCCGGAAGGGATCTACGAGCAGTACTTC. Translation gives CASSGSPEGIYEQYF.

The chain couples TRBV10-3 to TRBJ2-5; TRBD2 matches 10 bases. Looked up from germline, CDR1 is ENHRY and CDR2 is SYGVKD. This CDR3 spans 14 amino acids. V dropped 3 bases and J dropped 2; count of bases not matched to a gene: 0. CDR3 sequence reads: CAISELAGQETQYF. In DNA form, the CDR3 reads TGTGCCATCAGTGAACTAGCGGGGCAAGAGACCCAGTACTTC.

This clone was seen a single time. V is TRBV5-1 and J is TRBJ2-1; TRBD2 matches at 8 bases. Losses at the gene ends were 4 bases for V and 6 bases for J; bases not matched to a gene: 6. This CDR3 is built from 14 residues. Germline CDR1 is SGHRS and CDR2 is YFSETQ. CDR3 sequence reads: CASSTGLAANEQFF. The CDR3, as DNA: TGCGCCAGCAGCACAGGACTAGCTGCCAATGAGCAGTTCTTC.

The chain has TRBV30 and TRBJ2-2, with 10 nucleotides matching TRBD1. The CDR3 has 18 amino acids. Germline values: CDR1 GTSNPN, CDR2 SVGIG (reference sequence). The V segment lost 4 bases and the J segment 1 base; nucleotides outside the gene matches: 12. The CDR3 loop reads CAWTGLGGQGRNTGELFF. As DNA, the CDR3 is TGTGCCTGGACGGGGCTTGGGGGACAGGGGCGGAACACCGGGGAGCTGTTTTTT.

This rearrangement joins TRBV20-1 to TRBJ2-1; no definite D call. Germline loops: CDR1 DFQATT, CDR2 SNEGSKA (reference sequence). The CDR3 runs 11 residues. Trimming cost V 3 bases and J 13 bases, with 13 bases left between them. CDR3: CSARASLPQFF. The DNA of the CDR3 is TGCAGTGCTAGGGCCAGCCTGCCCCAGTTCTTC.

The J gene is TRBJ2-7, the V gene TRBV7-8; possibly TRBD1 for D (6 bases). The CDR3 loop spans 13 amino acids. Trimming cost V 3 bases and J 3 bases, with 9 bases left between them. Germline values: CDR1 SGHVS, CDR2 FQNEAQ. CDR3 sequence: CASSFEGGYEQYF. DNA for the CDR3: TGTGCCAGCAGCTTCGAAGGGGGCTACGAGCAGTACTTC. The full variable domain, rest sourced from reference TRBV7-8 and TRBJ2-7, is GAGVSQSPRYKVAKRGQDVALRCDPISGHVSLFWYQQALGQGPEFLTYFQNEAQLDKSGLPSDRFFAERPEGSVSTLKIQRTQQEDSAVYLCASSFEGGYEQYFGPGTRLTVT.

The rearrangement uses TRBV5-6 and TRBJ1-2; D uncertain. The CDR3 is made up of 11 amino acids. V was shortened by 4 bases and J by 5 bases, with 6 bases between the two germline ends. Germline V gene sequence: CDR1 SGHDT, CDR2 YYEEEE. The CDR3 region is CASSEGYGYTF. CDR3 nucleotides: TGTGCCAGCAGCGAGGGTTATGGCTACACCTTC.

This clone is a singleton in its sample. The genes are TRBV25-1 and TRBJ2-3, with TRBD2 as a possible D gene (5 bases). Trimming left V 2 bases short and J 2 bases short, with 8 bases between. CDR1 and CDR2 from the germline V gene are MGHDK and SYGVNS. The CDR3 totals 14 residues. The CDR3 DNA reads TGTGCCAGCAGTGAAGGAGGTTACACAGATACGCAGTATTTT. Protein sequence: CASSEGGYTDTQYF. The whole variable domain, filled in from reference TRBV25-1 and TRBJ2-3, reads EADIYQTPRYLVIGTGKKITLECSQTMGHDKMYWYQQDPGMELHLIHYSYGVNSTEKGDLSSESTVSRIRTEHFPLTLESARPSHTSQYLCASSEGGYTDTQYFGPGTRLTVL.

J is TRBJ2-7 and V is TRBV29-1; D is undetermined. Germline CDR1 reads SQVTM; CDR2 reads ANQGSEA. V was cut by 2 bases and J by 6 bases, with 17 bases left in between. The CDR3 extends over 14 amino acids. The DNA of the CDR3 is TGCAGCGTTGAAACCCCCGGTCATGGGATCGAGCAGTACTTC. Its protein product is CSVETPGHGIEQYF.

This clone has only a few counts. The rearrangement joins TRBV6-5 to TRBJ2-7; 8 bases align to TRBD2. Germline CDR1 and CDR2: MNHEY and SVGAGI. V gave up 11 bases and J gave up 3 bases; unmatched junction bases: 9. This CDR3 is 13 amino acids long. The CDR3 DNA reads TGTGCCTCCCGGGGGGGAGGGAGCTACGAGCAGTACTTC. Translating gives CASRGGGSYEQYF.

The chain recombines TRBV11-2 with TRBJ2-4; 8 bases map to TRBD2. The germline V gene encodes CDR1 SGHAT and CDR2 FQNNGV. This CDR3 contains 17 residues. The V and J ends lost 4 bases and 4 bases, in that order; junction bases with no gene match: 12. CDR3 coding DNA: TGTGCCAGCAGCTCAGGGAGAGCGGGGGAGTTGAAAAACATTCAGTACTTC. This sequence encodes CASSSGRAGELKNIQYF.